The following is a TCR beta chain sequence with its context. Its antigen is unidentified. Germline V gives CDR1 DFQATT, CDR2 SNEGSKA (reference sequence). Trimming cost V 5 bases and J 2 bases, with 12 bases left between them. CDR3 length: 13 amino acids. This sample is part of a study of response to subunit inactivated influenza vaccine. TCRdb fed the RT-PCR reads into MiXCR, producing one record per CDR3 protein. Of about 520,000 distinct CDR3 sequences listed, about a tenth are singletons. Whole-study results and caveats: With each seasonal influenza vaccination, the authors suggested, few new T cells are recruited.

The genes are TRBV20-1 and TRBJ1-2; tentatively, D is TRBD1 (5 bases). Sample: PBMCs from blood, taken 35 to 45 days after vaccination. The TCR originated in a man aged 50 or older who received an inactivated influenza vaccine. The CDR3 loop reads CSAAGQANYGYTF. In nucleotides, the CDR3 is TGCAGTGCTGCGGGGCAGGCAAACTATGGCTACACCTTC.